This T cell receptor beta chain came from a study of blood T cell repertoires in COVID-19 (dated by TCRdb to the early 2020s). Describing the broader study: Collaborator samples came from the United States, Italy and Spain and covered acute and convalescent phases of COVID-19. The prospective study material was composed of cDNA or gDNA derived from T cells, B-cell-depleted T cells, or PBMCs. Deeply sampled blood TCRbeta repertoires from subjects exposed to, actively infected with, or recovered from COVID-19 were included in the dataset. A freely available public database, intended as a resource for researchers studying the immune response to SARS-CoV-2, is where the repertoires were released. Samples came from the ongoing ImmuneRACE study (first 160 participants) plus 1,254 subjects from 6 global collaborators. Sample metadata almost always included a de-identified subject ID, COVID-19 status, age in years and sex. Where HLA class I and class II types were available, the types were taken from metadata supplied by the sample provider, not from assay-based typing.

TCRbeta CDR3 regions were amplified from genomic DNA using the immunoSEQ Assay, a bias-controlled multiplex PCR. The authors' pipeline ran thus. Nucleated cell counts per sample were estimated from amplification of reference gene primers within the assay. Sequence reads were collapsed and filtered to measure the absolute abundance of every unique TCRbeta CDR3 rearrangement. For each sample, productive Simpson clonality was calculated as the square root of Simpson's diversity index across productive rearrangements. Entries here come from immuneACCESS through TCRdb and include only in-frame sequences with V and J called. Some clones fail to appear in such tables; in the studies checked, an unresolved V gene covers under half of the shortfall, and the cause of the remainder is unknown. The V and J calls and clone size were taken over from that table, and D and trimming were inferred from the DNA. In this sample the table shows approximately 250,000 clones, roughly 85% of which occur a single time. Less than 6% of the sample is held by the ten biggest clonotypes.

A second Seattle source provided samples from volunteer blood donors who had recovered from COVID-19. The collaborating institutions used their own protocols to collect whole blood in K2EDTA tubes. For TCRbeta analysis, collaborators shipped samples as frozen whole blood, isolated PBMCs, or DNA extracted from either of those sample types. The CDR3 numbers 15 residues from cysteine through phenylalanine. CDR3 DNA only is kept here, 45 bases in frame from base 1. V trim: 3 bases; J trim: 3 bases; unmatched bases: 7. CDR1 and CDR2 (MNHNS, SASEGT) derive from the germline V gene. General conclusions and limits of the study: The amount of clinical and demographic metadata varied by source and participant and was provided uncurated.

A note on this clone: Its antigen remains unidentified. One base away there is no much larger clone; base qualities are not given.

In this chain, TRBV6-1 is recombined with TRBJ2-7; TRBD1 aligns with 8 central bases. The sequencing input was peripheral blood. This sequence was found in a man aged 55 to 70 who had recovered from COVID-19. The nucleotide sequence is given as TGTGCCAGCAGTGATCCCGGGACAGGTCACTACGAGCAGTACTTC. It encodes CASSDPGTGHYEQYF.